Following are 31 T cell receptor beta chains from one sample sequenced in a study of T-cell reconstitution after alpha-beta-depleted transplantation in children. Library preparation (for TCRbeta) was performed with unique molecular identifiers. A single record per CDR3 protein comes from TCRdb applying MiXCR to the PCR reads. This table holds hundreds of thousands of distinct CDR3 sequences, roughly 23% found once. The source was PBMCs, mostly from graft donor cells, collected 360 days after TCRalphabeta/CD19-depleted stem cell transplant. These receptors came from a boy under two years old who had a stem cell transplant for acute myeloid leukemia, so the T cells may come from the graft donor.

This chain connects TRBV7-2 to TRBJ2-2; 8 bases fit TRBD1. CDR1 and CDR2 (germline): SGHTA, FQGNSA. With V trimmed by 5 bases and J by 5 bases, 7 bases remained unmatched. This CDR3 region has 15 residues. In nucleotides, the CDR3 is TGTGCCAGCAGCGCCAGGACAGGGAAGACCGGGGAGCTGTTTTTT. Translation: CASSARTGKTGELFF.

This rearrangement joins TRBV7-9 to TRBJ2-2; D remains ambiguous. The V end was cut by 1 base, the J end by 2 bases, with 11 bases between. The CDR3 length is 16 residues. Germline assignment: CDR1 SEHNR and CDR2 FQNEAQ (reference sequence). Here the CDR3 DNA reads TGTGCCAGCAGCTTAGAACTATTGCGAAACACCGGGGAGCTGTTTTTT. It translates to CASSLELLRNTGELFF. Filled out from reference TRBV7-9 and TRBJ2-2, the complete variable domain reads DTGVSQNPRHKITKRGQNVTFRCDPISEHNRLYWYRQTLGQGPEFLTYFQNEAQLEKSRLLSDRFSAERPKGSFSTLEIQRTEQGDSAMYLCASSLELLRNTGELFFGEGSRLTVL.

This clonotype was detected ten times or more. V gene TRBV29-1 combines with J gene TRBJ2-3; no definite D call. The V gene's germline CDR1 is SQVTM and CDR2 ANQGSEA. The CDR3 is made up of 14 amino acids. V was clipped by 2 bases and J by 2 bases, with 11 bases between them. CDR3 bases: TGCAGCGTTGAAAGGGTTCCGAACACAGATACGCAGTATTTT. Encoded protein: CSVERVPNTDTQYF.

The chain links TRBV4-3 to TRBJ2-7, with D maybe TRBD2 (7 bases). CDR1 and CDR2 (germline): LGHNA, YSLEER. Trimming removed 6 bases at V and 5 bases at J, with 26 bases between. The CDR3 runs 17 residues. CDR3 loop: CASSKAAWRGPPNEQYF. For the CDR3, the DNA is TGCGCCAGCAGTAAGGCCGCCTGGCGGGGGCCTCCCAACGAGCAGTACTTC.

The chain joins TRBV12-3 or TRBV12-4 to TRBJ2-7, with 9 bases fitting TRBD1. The CDR3 is 14 residues long. V dropped 5 bases and J dropped 3; count of bases not matched to a gene: 5. The CDR3, as DNA: TGTGCCAGCAGTCCATCGGGACAGGGCTACGAGCAGTACGTC. Protein product: CASSPSGQGYEQYV.

The rearrangement uses TRBV5-1 and TRBJ1-5, with 7 nucleotides matching TRBD1. The CDR3 has 15 residues. Looked up from germline, CDR1 is SGHRS and CDR2 is YFSETQ. V lost 4 bases, J lost 2 bases, and 6 bases stayed unmatched. For the CDR3, the DNA is TGCGCCAGCAGCCAGACAGGGAAAGGCAATCAGCCCCAGCATTTT. Translation gives CASSQTGKGNQPQHF.

This clonotype was counted a few times. The chain employs TRBV29-1 and TRBJ1-2, with TRBD1 matching 9 bases. Per the germline V gene, CDR1 is SQVTM and CDR2 is ANQGSEA. The V segment lost 5 bases and the J segment 7 bases; nucleotides outside the gene matches: 8. CDR3 length: 13 residues. Here the CDR3 reads CSVQHRGLFGYTF. The CDR3 nucleotides read TGCAGCGTTCAACACAGGGGGCTCTTTGGCTACACCTTC.

V gene TRBV19 combines with J gene TRBJ1-5; the match to TRBD1 covers 8 bases. The CDR3 is made up of 15 amino acids. Germline V gives CDR1 LNHDA, CDR2 SQIVND (reference sequence). After removal of 1 base from V and 11 bases from J, the junction contained 10 bases not matched to a gene. Here the CDR3 DNA reads TGTGCCAGTAGTATAGGGACAGGGCTATTGAAGACCCAGCATTTT. Translating it yields CASSIGTGLLKTQHF.

There are a few counts of this clonotype. The rearrangement joins TRBV28 to TRBJ1-5; 10 nucleotides align to TRBD1. CDR1 is MDHEN and CDR2 is SYDVKM in the germline V gene. The trim removed 5 bases at V and 6 bases at J, leaving 7 bases unmatched. The CDR3 totals 15 residues. The CDR3 bases are TGTGCCAGCAGTCGGGACAGGGGAGTCGGTCAGCCCCAGCATTTT. It is translated as CASSRDRGVGQPQHF.

This clonotype came up many times. V is TRBV15 and J is TRBJ1-3; 7 nucleotides line up with TRBD1. The ends lost 2 bases at V and 0 bases at J; junction bases unmatched: 7. Per the germline V gene, CDR1 is LNHNV and CDR2 is YYDKDF (reference sequence). This CDR3 spans 17 amino acids. The CDR3 DNA is TGTGCCACCAGCAGACCCAGGGGGGCAAACTCTGGAAACACCATATATTTT. This gives the protein CATSRPRGANSGNTIYF.

A few counts support this clonotype. This chain's CDR3 is CASSQGTEAYEQYF. CDR3 coding DNA: TGCGCCAGCAGCCAAGGGACAGAAGCCTACGAGCAGTACTTC. V and J are TRBV4-3 and TRBJ2-7; the D gene is possibly TRBD1 (6 bases). Deletions cut 1 base from V and 2 bases from J, with 9 bases between. In germline, CDR1 is LGHNA, CDR2 YSLEER. The CDR3 totals 14 residues.

V and J are TRBV7-2 and TRBJ2-3; TRBD2 agrees at 10 bases. The CDR3 covers 17 residues. The germline V gene has CDR1 SGHTA and CDR2 FQGNSA. Trimming took 4 bases from V and 1 from J; bases not matched to a gene: 8. For the CDR3, the DNA is TGTGCCAGCAGCTCAAACCCCGGACTAGCGGGCACAGATACGCAGTATTTT. Its translation: CASSSNPGLAGTDTQYF.

In its sample, this clonotype was seen once. This chain links TRBV20-1 with TRBJ1-1; D is unclear. CDR1 DFQATT and CDR2 SNEGSKA come from the germline V gene (reference sequence). The V and J ends lost 6 bases and 0 bases respectively, with 17 bases between them. This CDR3 is built from 15 residues. The CDR3 is CSAPTGTALNTEAFF. CDR3 coding DNA: TGCAGTGCCCCAACCGGAACGGCCCTGAACACTGAAGCTTTCTTT.

To note about this clonotype: Here the CDR3 omits its conserved ending phenylalanine or tryptophan, so a read error is the likely source. The chain carries TRBV11-3 and TRBJ1-4; 11 bases fit TRBD1. Germline CDR1 is SGHNT and CDR2 is YENEEA. V was pared by 5 bases and J by 8 bases, with 10 bases of the junction left unmatched. This CDR3 is built from 16 residues. The DNA of the CDR3 is TGTGCCAGCAGCCCCCGGACAGGGGGCTCAAAGGAAAAACTGTTTATT. It encodes CASSPRTGGSKEKLFI.

This clonotype was recorded a few times. No DNA is shown, since the ends of the CDR3 on it are uncertain; the CDR3 is the one TCRdb lists. CDR3 region: CASTYPCLYEQYV. The chain combines TRBV21-1 with TRBJ2-7. TRBV21-1 is designated a pseudogene. The CDR3 comprises 13 residues, both ends counted.

This clonotype was seen a few times. V gene TRBV7-6 combines with J gene TRBJ2-5; D is possibly TRBD1 (6 bases). CDR1 SGHVS and CDR2 FNYEAQ come from the germline V gene. There are 16 residues in the CDR3. Between the trimmed V and J ends, which lost 2 bases and 0 bases, there was a span of 13 bases. CDR3 in amino acids: CASSLRSRTDQETQYF. The CDR3 nucleotides read TGTGCCAGCAGCTTACGCTCTAGGACAGACCAAGAGACCCAGTACTTC.

V usage is TRBV18 and J usage is TRBJ1-1, with TRBD1 matching 9 bases. Losses at the gene ends were 4 bases for V and 4 bases for J; bases not matched to a gene: 10. CDR3 length equals 16 residues. Germline V gene lookup returns CDR1 KGHSH and CDR2 LQKENI. The CDR3 region has the DNA TGTGCCAGCTCACACGTCGAACAGGGGGCCTTCACTGAAGCTTTCTTT. This encodes CASSHVEQGAFTEAFF.

This clonotype was seen more than once but under ten times. The V call is TRBV4-2, the J call TRBJ2-1, with D perhaps matching TRBD1 or TRBD2 (5 bases each). This CDR3 is 17 amino acids long. Germline CDR1 reads LGHNA; CDR2 reads YNFKEQ. Between the trimmed V and J ends, which lost 0 bases and 0 bases, there was a span of 12 bases. The CDR3 sequence: CASSQDLPGHSYNEQFF. The CDR3 coding sequence is TGTGCCAGCAGCCAAGATCTACCGGGGCACTCCTACAATGAGCAGTTCTTC.

In this sample, this clonotype turned up many times. The CDR3 sequence is CASSLERDREYNEQFF. CDR3 bases: TGTGCCAGCAGTTTGGAAAGGGACAGGGAGTACAATGAGCAGTTCTTC. The chain carries TRBV12-3 or TRBV12-4 and TRBJ2-1; 9 bases fit TRBD1. The CDR3 spans 16 residues. V gave up 3 bases and J gave up 4 bases; unmatched junction bases: 7.

This clonotype was counted at least ten times. The junction departs from germline at one end; a sequencing error may be responsible. CDR3: CASSLVRDNVQYF. The DNA of the CDR3 is TGTGCCAGCAGCTTAGTCCGGGACAACGTGCAGTACTTC. The chain is built from TRBV12-3 or TRBV12-4 and TRBJ2-7, with a tentative D call TRBD1 (6 bases). CDR3 size: 13 residues.

This clonotype has at least ten counts. The genes are TRBV12-3 or TRBV12-4 and TRBJ2-3, with a weak D call TRBD2 (6 bases). The CDR3 runs 15 residues. The ends were cut back, 3 bases at V and 6 bases at J, with 16 bases in the middle. CDR3 sequence: CASSFGTGTWDTQYF. For the CDR3, the DNA is TGTGCCAGCAGTTTTGGGACCGGGACTTGGGATACGCAGTATTTT.

In DNA form, the CDR3 reads TGTGCCAGCAGCTTAGAGGGGACAGGGGGCCTCGAGCAGTACTTC. Translation gives CASSLEGTGGLEQYF. This chain joins TRBV7-6 and TRBJ2-7; 12 bases map to TRBD1. The CDR3 is 15 residues long. Germline CDR1 reads SGHVS; CDR2 reads FNYEAQ. V lost 1 base and J lost 6; bases outside the gene matches: 4.

The chain is built from TRBV6-5 and TRBJ2-5; D possibly uses TRBD1 or TRBD2 (7 bases each). The CDR3 length is 13 residues. V was cut by 8 bases and J by 8 bases, with 18 bases left in between. CDR1 and CDR2 from the germline V gene are MNHEY and SVGAGI. This CDR3 reads CASATGTTRTQYF. In DNA, the CDR3 is TGTGCCAGCGCGACAGGGACTACGCGAACCCAGTACTTC.

The chain couples TRBV5-5 to TRBJ2-4, with TRBD1 matching over 8 bases. Germline loops: CDR1 SGHKS, CDR2 YYEKEE (reference sequence). The CDR3 contains 12 residues. The V segment lost 4 bases and the J segment 13 bases; nucleotides outside the gene matches: 7. CDR3 nucleotide sequence: TGTGCCAGCAGCACCGACAGGGGCTGGCAGTACTTC. Translating gives CASSTDRGWQYF.

V and J are TRBV20-1 and TRBJ1-6; D gene ambiguous. The CDR3 has 14 amino acids. V was trimmed by 3 bases and J by 4 bases, leaving 10 bases between them. Germline V gene sequence: CDR1 DFQATT, CDR2 SNEGSKA (reference sequence). CDR3 coding DNA: TGCAGTGCTAGCGCGCCGGGGTATAATTCACCCCTCCACTTT. Amino acids: CSASAPGYNSPLHF.

This clonotype was observed once. The V gene is TRBV19, the J gene TRBJ2-3; D tentatively reads TRBD1 or TRBD2 (6 bases each). The CDR3 loop spans 13 amino acids. In germline, CDR1 is LNHDA, CDR2 SQIVND (reference sequence). V was clipped by 7 bases and J by 4 bases, with 12 bases between them. The CDR3 region is CASNGGVADTQYF. Written as DNA, the CDR3 is TGTGCCAGTAACGGGGGCGTGGCAGATACGCAGTATTTT.

In its sample, this clonotype was seen many times. This rearrangement joins TRBV29-1 to TRBJ2-5; D possibly uses TRBD1 or TRBD2 (5 bases each). The germline V gene encodes CDR1 SQVTM and CDR2 ANQGSEA. The ends were cut back, 4 bases at V and 1 base at J, with 7 bases in the middle. The CDR3 contains 12 residues. The CDR3 sequence: CSVVRGQETQYF. CDR3 DNA: TGCAGCGTTGTGAGGGGCCAAGAGACCCAGTACTTC. Filled out from reference TRBV29-1 and TRBJ2-5, the complete variable domain reads SAVISQKPSRDICQRGTSLTIQCQVDSQVTMMFWYRQQPGQSLTLIATANQGSEATYESGFVIDKFPISRPNLTFSTLTVSNMSPEDSSIYLCSVVRGQETQYFGPGTRLLVL.

This chain uses TRBV29-1 with TRBJ1-1, with D possibly TRBD1 on 5 matching bases. The germline V gene has CDR1 SQVTM and CDR2 ANQGSEA. Trimming took off 7 bases at V and 7 bases at J, with 16 bases between the two ends. The CDR3 is 12 residues long. The CDR3 sequence: CSAPLGPGEAFF. The DNA of the CDR3 is TGCAGCGCCCCATTGGGGCCGGGTGAAGCTTTCTTT.

Ten or more counts support this clonotype. The chain links TRBV6-1 to TRBJ2-7, with D maybe TRBD2 (6 bases). The germline CDR1 and CDR2 sequences are MNHNS and SASEGT. The CDR3 is 13 amino acids. The germline V and J ends were trimmed by 6 bases and 0 bases, with 9 bases remaining between them. The DNA for the CDR3 is TGTGCCAGCAGCCGCGGGGTCTCCTACGAGCAGTACGTC. It codes for CASSRGVSYEQYV.

The chain recombines TRBV20-1 with TRBJ2-1; 9 nucleotides agree with TRBD2. The CDR3 contains 12 residues. Looked up from germline, CDR1 is DFQATT and CDR2 is SNEGSKA (reference sequence). In nucleotides, the CDR3 is TGCGGGCTAGCGGGGCCCGGGGATGAGCAGTTCTTC. This encodes CGLAGPGDEQFF.

This clonotype appeared many times. The rearrangement uses TRBV27 and TRBJ1-1, with 7 bases lining up with TRBD1. Germline V CDR1 and CDR2: MNHEY, SMNVEV (reference sequence). V dropped 8 bases and J dropped 1; count of bases not matched to a gene: 1. CDR3 length equals 12 residues. CDR3 protein: CASGQANTEAFF. In DNA form, the CDR3 reads TGTGCCAGCGGACAGGCGAACACTGAAGCTTTCTTT.